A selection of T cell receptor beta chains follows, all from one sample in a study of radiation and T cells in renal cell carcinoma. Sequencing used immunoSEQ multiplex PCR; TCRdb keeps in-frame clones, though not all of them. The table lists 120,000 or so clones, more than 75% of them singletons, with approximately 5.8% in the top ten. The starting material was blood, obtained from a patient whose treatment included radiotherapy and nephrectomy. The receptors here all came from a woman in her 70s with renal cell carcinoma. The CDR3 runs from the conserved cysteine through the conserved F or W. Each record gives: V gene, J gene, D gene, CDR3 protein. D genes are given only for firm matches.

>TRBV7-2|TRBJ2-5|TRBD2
CASSGPLGTSEQETQYF
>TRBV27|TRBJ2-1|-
CASSFYRDDENEQFF
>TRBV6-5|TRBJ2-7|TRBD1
CASSYSGQGAIEQYF
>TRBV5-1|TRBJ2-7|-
CASSSTNYEQYF
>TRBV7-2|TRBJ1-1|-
CASSLGPMNTEAFF
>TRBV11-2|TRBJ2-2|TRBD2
CASSGSGGNTGELFF
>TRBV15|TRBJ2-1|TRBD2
CATSRVAGGTYNEQFF
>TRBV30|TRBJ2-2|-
CAWRLGYTGELFF
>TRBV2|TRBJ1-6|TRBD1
CASRLDRVGNSPLHF
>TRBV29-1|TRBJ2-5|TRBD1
CSAVEGQGSQEQYF
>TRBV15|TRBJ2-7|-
CATSRDLSRGGEQYF
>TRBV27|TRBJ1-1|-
CASSFRENTEAFF
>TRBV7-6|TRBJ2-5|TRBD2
CASSPASGGVQETQYF
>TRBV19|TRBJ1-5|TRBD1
CASSKRTGGNSNQPQHF
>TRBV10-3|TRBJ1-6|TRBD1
CAIRSGTANSPLHF
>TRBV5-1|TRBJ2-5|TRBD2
CASSGQRGGQETQYF
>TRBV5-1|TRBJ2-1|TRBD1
CASSAGQGFYNEQFF
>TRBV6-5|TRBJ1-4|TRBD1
CASSYWAGTGDEKLFF
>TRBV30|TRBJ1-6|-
CAWRGLGNSPLHF
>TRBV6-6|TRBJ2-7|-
CASNEGVLKQYF
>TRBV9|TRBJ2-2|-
CASTAGTNTGELFF
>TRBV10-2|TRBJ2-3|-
CASERGTDTQYF
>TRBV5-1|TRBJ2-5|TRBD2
CASSPQSGGAGETQYF
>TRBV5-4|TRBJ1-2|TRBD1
CASSLAGQGGYGYTF
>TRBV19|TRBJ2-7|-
CASSGSRQSYEQYF
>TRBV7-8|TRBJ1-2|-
CASSFDGSSNYGYTF
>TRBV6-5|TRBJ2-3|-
CASSYDTDTQYF
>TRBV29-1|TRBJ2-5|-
CSVEDLTGEETQYF
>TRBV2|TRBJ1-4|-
CASSDDRFGTNEKLFF
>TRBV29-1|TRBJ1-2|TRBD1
CSVERRDRATHYGYTF
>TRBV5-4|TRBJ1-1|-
CASSSGGPVTEAFF
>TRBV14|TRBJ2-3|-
CASADTQYF
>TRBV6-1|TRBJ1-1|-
CASSEEWGLGWAFF
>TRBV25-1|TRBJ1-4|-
CASSEGGGEEKLFF
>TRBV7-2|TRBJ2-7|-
CASSYPGPFGGEQYF
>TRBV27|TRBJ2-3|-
CASSLLRGSDTQYF
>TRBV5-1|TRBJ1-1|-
CASSLGSRNTEAFF
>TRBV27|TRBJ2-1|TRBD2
CASNQGLAGDNEQFF
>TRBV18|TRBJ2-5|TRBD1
CASSPPGQVGRTQYF
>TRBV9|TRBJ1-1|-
CASSGGAEAFF
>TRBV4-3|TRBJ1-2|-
CASSQVTGLYGYTF
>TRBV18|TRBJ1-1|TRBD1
CASLEGAKTEAFF
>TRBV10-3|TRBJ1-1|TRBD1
CAISESNRGGGETEAFF
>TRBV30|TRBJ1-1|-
CAWSEVNTEAFF
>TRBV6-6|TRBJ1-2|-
CASSNSNYGYTF
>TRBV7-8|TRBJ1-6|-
CASSLGGSSYNSPLHF
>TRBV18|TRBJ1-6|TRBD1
CASSPPTGGYSPLHF
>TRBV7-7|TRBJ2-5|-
CASSLETRQETQYF
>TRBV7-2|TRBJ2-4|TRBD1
CASSLSRTGLAKNIQYF
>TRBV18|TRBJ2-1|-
CASSPGGAHNEQFF
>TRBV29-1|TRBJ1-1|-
CSVNSGGWSTEAFF
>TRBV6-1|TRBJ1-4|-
CASRTGMDGEKLFF
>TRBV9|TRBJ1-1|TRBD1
CASSVTGQGPEAFF
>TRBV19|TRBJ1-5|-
CASSSGPVNQPQHF
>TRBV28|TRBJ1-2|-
CASSLWGANGYTF
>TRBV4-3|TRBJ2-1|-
CASSRRTTYSYNEQFF
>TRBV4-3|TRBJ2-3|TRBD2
CASSQEVAGGDTQYF
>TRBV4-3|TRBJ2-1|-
CASSQEANSYNEQFF
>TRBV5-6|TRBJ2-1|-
CASSLGTLYLFF